Presented here are 17 T cell receptor beta chains from one specimen sequenced in a study of tumor-infiltrating lymphocytes in primary liver carcinoma. Reverse transcription of approximately 500 ng total RNA with a constant-region primer produced TCR beta cDNA. Three-round nested multiplex PCR performed with slightly modified ARM-PCR produced the TCR beta libraries. In the first two PCR rounds, TRBV1-TRBV30 forward primers were paired with a C-beta reverse primer, and each round lasted about 10 cycles. MiXCR was run by TCRdb on the multiplex PCR reads, yielding one entry per CDR3 protein. The sample lists 35,000 to 40,000 distinct CDR3 sequences, roughly 75% occurring once. Scientists recovered RNA and DNA together from roughly 20-30 mg of unsorted bulk tissue. Sequencing used tumor-adjacent normal liver tissue. Receptor source: a man in his forties with primary liver carcinoma and hepatitis B virus infection.

The table lists this clonotype with many counts. Since the CDR3 does not end with the conserved phenylalanine or tryptophan, this likely comes from a read error. The V gene is TRBV6-1, the J gene TRBJ2-2, with TRBD2 matching 12 bases. From germline, CDR1 is MNHNS and CDR2 SASEGT. The CDR3 spans 16 residues. With 7 bases clipped from V and 5 bases from J, the junction kept 8 bases outside the gene matches. Here the CDR3 reads CASTETSGSVTGELFS. CDR3 DNA sequence: TGTGCCAGCACTGAGACTAGCGGGAGTGTTACCGGGGAGCTGTTTTCT.

For this clonotype: At one end the junction does not follow the germline gene, possibly because of a read error. The chain's CDR3 is CNATSGTDTRYF. The CDR3, as DNA: TGCAATGCTACTAGCGGCACAGATACGCGGTATTTT. The rearrangement links TRBV20-1 to TRBJ2-3, with 8 bases that match TRBD2. CDR3 length equals 12 residues. CDR1 is DFQATT and CDR2 is SNEGSKA in the germline V gene (reference sequence).

Note on this clonotype: The junction departs from the called germline gene at one end, perhaps through a read error. V and J are TRBV6-5 and TRBJ2-1, with TRBD2 as a possible D gene (6 bases). Germline V gene data show CDR1 as MNHEY and CDR2 as SVGAGI. This CDR3 has 14 residues. CDR3 region: CVSSQVGEVAEKFF. CDR3 nucleotides: TGTGTCAGCAGCCAAGTCGGGGAGGTGGCTGAGAAGTTCTTC.

Concerning this clonotype itself: Mismatch with germline at one junction end may stem from a read error. The chain recombines TRBV4-2 with TRBJ2-3; D gene unclear. Germline V gene data show CDR1 as LGHNA and CDR2 as YNFKEQ. The CDR3 loop spans 14 amino acids. CDR3 protein: CASNQGNSADTQYF. The CDR3, as DNA: TGTGCCAGCAACCAAGGGAATTCGGCAGATACGCAGTATTTT.

As to this clonotype: One end of the junction fails to match germline, which may point to a read error. J is TRBJ2-7 and V is TRBV28, with D possibly TRBD1 on 6 matching bases. CDR1 is MDHEN and CDR2 is SYDVKM in the germline V gene. This CDR3 spans 14 amino acids. CDR3 sequence reads: CGSSPRQEYYEQYF. The CDR3 DNA is TGTGGCAGCAGTCCTCGACAGGAGTACTACGAGCAATACTTC.

V gene TRBV30 combines with J gene TRBJ2-2; 7 bases map to TRBD1. Per the germline V gene, CDR1 is GTSNPN and CDR2 is SVGIG (reference sequence). The CDR3 has 15 amino acids. V gave up 1 base and J gave up 3 bases; unmatched junction bases: 5. The DNA for the CDR3 is TGTGCCTGGAGTGCCCTGGGACAGCACACCGGGGAGCTGTTTTTT. Residues: CAWSALGQHTGELFF.

The gene calls are TRBV7-8 and TRBJ2-6; no firm D call. Trimming pared 10 bases from V and 7 bases from J, leaving 17 bases between. The CDR3 totals 14 residues. Germline V lookup: CDR1 SGHVS, CDR2 FQNEAQ. CDR3 loop: CATDTVSSANVLTF. The CDR3 DNA reads as TGTGCCACCGATACTGTGTCAAGCGCCAACGTCCTGACTTTC.

There are many counts of this clonotype. The V and J genes are TRBV6-6 and TRBJ2-7; no clear D. The ends were cut back, 0 bases at V and 6 bases at J, with 12 bases in the middle. Per germline, CDR1 MNHNY and CDR2 SVGAGI (reference sequence). The CDR3 contains 14 residues. This CDR3 reads CASSYSGWGSEQYF. In DNA, the CDR3 is TGTGCCAGCAGTTACTCGGGGTGGGGAAGCGAGCAGTACTTC.

On this clonotype itself: One end of the junction is discordant with germline, which a read error may explain. V usage is TRBV28 and J usage is TRBJ2-7; D possibly corresponds to TRBD2 (6 bases). The germline gives CDR1 MDHEN, CDR2 SYDVKM. The CDR3 covers 15 residues. The CDR3: CASTKGEETLHEQYF. For the CDR3, the DNA is TGTGCCAGCACCAAAGGGGAGGAAACTCTGCACGAGCAGTATTTC.

A remark on this clonotype: The junction and the germline gene differ at one end; a read error may be behind it. This chain joins TRBV6-2 or TRBV6-3 and TRBJ2-3; a possible D gene is TRBD2 (5 bases). The CDR3 covers 15 residues. Germline V lookup: CDR1 MNHEY, CDR2 SVGEGT. The CDR3 bases are TGTGCCAACAGTTACTCGAAAGACGGGGCAGATACGCAGTATTTT. Encoded protein: CANSYSKDGADTQYF.

Remarks on this clonotype: A much larger clone differs from this one at a single base, so this may be a read error. The V gene is TRBV11-2, the J gene TRBJ1-1, with 7 nucleotides matching TRBD1. This CDR3 contains 13 residues. Germline CDR1 reads SGHAT; CDR2 reads FQNNGV. The CDR3 loop is CASSSQGDTEAFF. CDR3 DNA sequence: TGTGCCAGCAGCTCTCAGGGGGACACTGAAGCCTTCTTT.

This clonotype was counted a single time. The DNA is omitted, as the CDR3 cannot be located on it reliably, and the CDR3 follows TCRdb's listing. The J gene is TRBJ2-1, the V gene TRBV4-1; the table's D call, TRBD2, was not checked against the DNA. In germline, CDR1 is MGHRA, CDR2 YSYEKL. The CDR3 adds up to 15 amino acids, both ends counted. The CDR3 region is CASSPVVGGGNEQIF.

This clonotype showed up just once. Compared with germline, one end of the junction differs, possibly owing to a read error. The genes are TRBV24-1 and TRBJ1-1; D may be TRBD1 (6 bases). In germline, CDR1 is KGHDR, CDR2 SFDVKD. CDR3 size: 15 residues. CDR3: CATSGVGAENTEALF. CDR3 in DNA: TGTGCCACCAGTGGCGTGGGGGCGGAGAACACTGAAGCTCTCTTT.

The rearrangement joins TRBV7-2 to TRBJ2-2; unclear D gene. The CDR3 spans 16 residues. V was cut by 1 base and J by 0 bases, with 9 bases left in between. Germline values: CDR1 SGHTA, CDR2 FQGNSA. This CDR3 is CASSLVRQSNTGELFF. The CDR3 nucleotides are TGTGCCAGCAGCTTAGTTAGGCAATCGAACACCGGGGAGCTGTTTTTT.

Concerning this clonotype: Compared with germline, one end of the junction differs, possibly owing to a read error. The chain joins TRBV7-8 to TRBJ2-3; D perhaps matches TRBD1 (8 bases). The CDR3 runs to 16 residues. Per germline, CDR1 SGHVS and CDR2 FQNEAQ. This chain's CDR3 is CASSSTGGGYSDTRYF. CDR3 bases: TGTGCCAGTAGCTCAACAGGGGGGGGATACTCGGATACGCGGTATTTT.

This clonotype was seen a handful of times. The chain uses TRBV6-1 and TRBJ2-2, with 10 bases aligning to TRBD1. The junction had 8 bases not matched to a gene; V was cut back by 6 bases and J by 7 bases. The CDR3 spans 15 residues. Germline V CDR1 and CDR2: MNHNS, SASEGT. For the CDR3, the DNA is TGTGCCAGCAGGACAGGGGGCGGTGGAGTCGGGGAGCTGTTTTTT. Its translation is CASRTGGGGVGELFF.

The rearrangement links TRBV6-2 or TRBV6-3 to TRBJ2-5, with a weak D call TRBD1 (6 bases). Germline CDR1 and CDR2: MNHEY and SVGEGT. The CDR3 runs to 14 residues. With 8 bases removed from V and 5 bases from J, the gap between germline ends came to 18 bases. The CDR3 sequence is CASGSRTAMETQYF. The CDR3 region has the DNA TGTGCCAGCGGTTCACGGACAGCTATGGAGACCCAGTACTTC.